Listed below are T cell receptor beta chains from one sample, sequenced in a study of CD8 T cells in Susac syndrome. TCRdb itself ran the immunoSEQ multiplex PCR reads through MiXCR, one entry per CDR3 protein. The sample comprises about 150,000 distinct CDR3 sequences, about 95% of which are singletons, and roughly 0.16% rests with the top ten. What was sequenced was CD4+ T cells from PBMCs. These receptors were taken from a human donor with Susac syndrome. CDR3s include the opening cysteine and the closing phenylalanine or tryptophan. Each record gives: J gene, D gene, V gene, CDR3 protein, CDR3 DNA. A D gene is named only where the DNA matches it firmly.

TRBJ2-5,-,TRBV13,CASSSTAGSGFETQYF,TGTGCCAGCAGCTCTACCGCGGGATCCGGATTTGAGACCCAGTACTTC
TRBJ2-1,-,TRBV4-2,CASSQDVGALGNEQFF,TGTGCCAGCAGCCAAGATGTGGGCGCCCTTGGGAATGAGCAGTTCTTC
TRBJ2-6,TRBD2,TRBV2,CATAGDSGANVLTF,TGTGCCACCGCGGGGGACTCTGGGGCCAACGTCCTGACTTTC
TRBJ1-2,-,TRBV7-9,CASSSYGGDDGYTF,TGTGCCAGCAGCTCCTACGGGGGAGACGATGGCTACACCTTC
TRBJ1-6,TRBD1,TRBV12-3/TRBV12-4,CASSPQGAGDSPLHF,TGTGCCAGCAGTCCACAGGGGGCTGGTGATTCACCCCTCCACTTT
TRBJ2-2,-,TRBV12-3/TRBV12-4,CASSSGTYTGELFF,TGTGCCAGCAGTTCCGGGACATACACCGGGGAGCTGTTTTTT
TRBJ2-4,TRBD1,TRBV2,CAKEDRGHRNIQYF,TGTGCCAAGGAAGACAGGGGGCATCGAAACATTCAGTACTTC
TRBJ1-5,TRBD1,TRBV12-3/TRBV12-4,CASSLGDRADQPQHF,TGTGCCAGCAGTTTAGGTGACAGGGCCGATCAGCCCCAGCATTTT
TRBJ2-1,-,TRBV29-1,CSADKSYNEQFF,TGCAGCGCGGACAAGAGTTACAATGAGCAGTTCTTC
TRBJ2-1,-,TRBV20-1,CSARGLGNEQFF,TGCAGTGCTAGAGGACTAGGCAATGAGCAGTTCTTC
TRBJ1-2,-,TRBV19,CASSETGAYGYTF,TGTGCCAGTAGTGAGACAGGCGCCTATGGCTACACCTTC
TRBJ2-5,TRBD2,TRBV12-3/TRBV12-4,CASSSGLAGAQETQYF,TGTGCCAGCAGTTCGGGACTAGCGGGGGCACAAGAGACCCAGTACTTC
TRBJ1-2,TRBD1,TRBV20-1,CSAEGRGGTESIGYTF,TGCAGTGCTGAGGGAAGGGGGGGGACAGAAAGCATCGGCTACACCTTC
TRBJ2-5,-,TRBV11-1,CASSPEGKTQYF,TGTGCCAGCAGCCCGGAGGGGAAGACCCAGTACTTC
TRBJ1-1,TRBD1,TRBV27,CASSTDRGRYGEAFF,TGTGCCAGCTCGACAGACAGGGGGCGGTACGGTGAAGCTTTCTTT
TRBJ1-2,-,TRBV25-1,CASSDPGDHYGYTF,TGTGCCAGCAGTGATCCAGGGGATCACTATGGCTACACCTTC
TRBJ2-1,TRBD1,TRBV3-1,CASSHTGQGDEQFF,TGTGCCAGCAGCCATACCGGACAGGGGGATGAGCAGTTCTTC
TRBJ2-3,-,TRBV18,CASSPPSGGDTQYF,TGTGCCAGCTCACCACCGAGTGGGGGGGATACGCAGTATTTT
TRBJ2-7,-,TRBV6-5,CASSYGGSYTTGSYEQYF,TGTGCCAGCAGTTACGGCGGGTCCTATACGACTGGGTCCTACGAGCAGTACTTC
TRBJ2-1,-,TRBV20-1,CSARDGPGTYNEQFF,TGCAGTGCTAGAGATGGGCCCGGGACCTACAATGAGCAGTTCTTC
TRBJ2-1,-,TRBV12-3/TRBV12-4,CASSGVGAEQFF,TGTGCCAGCAGTGGGGTAGGCGCTGAGCAGTTCTTC
TRBJ2-1,-,TRBV12-3/TRBV12-4,CASSLNRWNEQFF,TGTGCCAGCAGTTTAAACAGGTGGAATGAGCAGTTCTTC
TRBJ2-5,TRBD1,TRBV20-1,CSARTGIETQYF,TGCAGTGCGCGGACAGGGATCGAGACCCAGTACTTC
TRBJ2-7,-,TRBV20-1,CSAPTSYEQYF,TGCAGTGCTCCGACCTCCTACGAGCAGTACTTC
TRBJ1-5,-,TRBV15,CATSRDMGGGQPQHF,TGTGCCACCAGCAGAGATATGGGGGGGGGCCAGCCCCAGCATTTT
TRBJ2-7,TRBD1,TRBV3-1,CASSPQIGQGVYEQYF,TGTGCCAGCAGCCCCCAAATAGGACAGGGGGTCTACGAGCAGTACTTC
TRBJ2-2,-,TRBV29-1,CSVIGWTGELFF,TGCAGCGTGATCGGGTGGACCGGGGAGCTGTTTTTT
TRBJ2-3,-,TRBV3-1,CASSYRYAESTQYF,TGTGCCAGCAGCTACCGGTATGCCGAGTCGACGCAGTATTTT